This TCR beta chain comes out of a study of response to subunit inactivated influenza vaccine (dated by TCRdb to between 2017 and 2018). Notes on the research overall: To follow how T cells responded to a trivalent subunit inactivated influenza vaccine, the researchers relied on deep quantitative profiling of the T cell receptor repertoire.

Receptors were amplified or captured by RT-PCR. For sequencing, an Illumina HiSeq 2500 was employed. The public sequencing data were trimmed at Q25 with fastp and processed into clonotypes with MiXCR by TCRdb, which kept only in-frame beta chains. CDR3 protein sequences are deduplicated, and each keeps its most common genes and DNA. The sample table contains around 300,000 distinct CDR3 sequences; only one count was recorded for about 20% of them. The top ten constitute 10% of the sample. The full study reports these points: The authors proposed that each seasonal influenza vaccination may bring in only a limited number of new T cells.

Points on this clonotype: Its antigen remains undetermined. It has no much larger one-base neighbor in the sample; base qualities were not kept.

Taken from the germline V gene, the CDR1 and CDR2 loops are SGHRS and YFSETQ. The CDR3 has 13 amino acids, counting the end cysteine and phenylalanine. Only the CDR3 portion is preserved as DNA: 39 bases, with reading frame beginning at the first base. V is pared back by 0 bases and J by 9 bases, with 12 bases lying between the germline termini. The chain joins TRBV5-1 to TRBJ1-2; TRBD1 is possibly the D segment (5 matching bases). This clonotype was obtained from a man between 45 and 75 years old who received an inactivated influenza vaccine. Donor details come from another sample of the same person, matched by shared clones. Sequencing used PBMCs from blood, obtained less than 22 months after vaccination. CDR3 loop: CASSLEGRRSYTF. The sequenced DNA: TGCGCCAGCAGCTTGGAGGGGCGCAGAAGCTACACCTTC.